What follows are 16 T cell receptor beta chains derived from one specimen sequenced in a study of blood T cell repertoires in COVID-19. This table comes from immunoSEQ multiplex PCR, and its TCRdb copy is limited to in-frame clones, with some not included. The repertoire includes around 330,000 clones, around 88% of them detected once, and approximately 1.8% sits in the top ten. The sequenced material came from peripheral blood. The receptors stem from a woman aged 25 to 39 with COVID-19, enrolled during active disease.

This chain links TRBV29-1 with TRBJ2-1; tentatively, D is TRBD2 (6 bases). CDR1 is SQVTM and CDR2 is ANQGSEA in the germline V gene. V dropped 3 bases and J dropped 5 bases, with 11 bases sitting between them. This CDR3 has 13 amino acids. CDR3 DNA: TGCAGCGTTGAGGGGTGGACTAACAATGAGCAGTTCTTC. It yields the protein CSVEGWTNNEQFF.

The CDR3 DNA is TGCAGCGTTGAATCTGGGGGGTCGGGCTACACCTTC. Amino acid sequence: CSVESGGSGYTF. The chain is built from TRBV29-1 and TRBJ1-2; D possibly corresponds to TRBD1 (5 bases). Trimming removed 2 bases from V and 8 bases from J, with 12 bases in between. The CDR3 covers 12 residues. The V gene's germline CDR1 is SQVTM and CDR2 ANQGSEA.

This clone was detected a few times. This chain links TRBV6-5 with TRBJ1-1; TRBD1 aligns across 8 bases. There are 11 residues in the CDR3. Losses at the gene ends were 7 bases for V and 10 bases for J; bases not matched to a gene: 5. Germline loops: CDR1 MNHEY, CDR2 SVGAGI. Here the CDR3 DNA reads TGTGCCAGCAAGACAGGGGACCCAGCTTTCTTT. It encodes CASKTGDPAFF.

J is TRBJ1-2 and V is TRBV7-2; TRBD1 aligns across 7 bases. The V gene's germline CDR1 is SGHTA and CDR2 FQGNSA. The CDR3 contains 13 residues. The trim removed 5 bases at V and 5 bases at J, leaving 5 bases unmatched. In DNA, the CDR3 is TGTGCCAGCAGCGTTGGACAGGTTTATGGCTACACCTTC. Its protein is CASSVGQVYGYTF.

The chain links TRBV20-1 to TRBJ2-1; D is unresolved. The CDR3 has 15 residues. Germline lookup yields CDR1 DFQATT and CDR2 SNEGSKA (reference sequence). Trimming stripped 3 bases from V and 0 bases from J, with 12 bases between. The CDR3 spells CSASKLLSSYNEQFF. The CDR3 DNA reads TGCAGTGCTAGTAAACTCCTGAGCTCCTACAATGAGCAGTTCTTC.

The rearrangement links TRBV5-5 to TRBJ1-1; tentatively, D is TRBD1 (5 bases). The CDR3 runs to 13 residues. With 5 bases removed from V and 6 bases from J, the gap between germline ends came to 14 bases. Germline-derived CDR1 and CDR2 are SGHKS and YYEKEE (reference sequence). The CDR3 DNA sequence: TGTGCCAGCAGTACTGCAAGGGGTTCTGAAGCTTTCTTT. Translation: CASSTARGSEAFF.

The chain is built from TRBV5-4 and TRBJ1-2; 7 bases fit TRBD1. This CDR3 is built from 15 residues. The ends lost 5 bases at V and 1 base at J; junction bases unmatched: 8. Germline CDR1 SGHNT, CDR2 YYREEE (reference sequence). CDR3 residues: CASSPGQAVNYGYTF. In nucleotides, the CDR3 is TGTGCCAGCAGTCCAGGACAGGCGGTTAACTATGGCTACACCTTC.

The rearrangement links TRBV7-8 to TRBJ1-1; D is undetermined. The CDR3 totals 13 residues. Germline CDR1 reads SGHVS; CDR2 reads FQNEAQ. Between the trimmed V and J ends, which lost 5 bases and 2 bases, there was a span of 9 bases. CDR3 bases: TGTGCCAGCAGCCGGGAGATTAACACTGAAGCTTTCTTT. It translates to CASSREINTEAFF.

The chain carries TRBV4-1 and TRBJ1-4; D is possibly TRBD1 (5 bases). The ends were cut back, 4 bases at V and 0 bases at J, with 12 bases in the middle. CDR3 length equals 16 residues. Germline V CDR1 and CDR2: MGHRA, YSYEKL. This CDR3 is CASSLRGVATNEKLFF. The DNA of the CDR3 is TGCGCCAGCAGCCTCCGGGGGGTTGCAACTAATGAAAAACTGTTTTTT.

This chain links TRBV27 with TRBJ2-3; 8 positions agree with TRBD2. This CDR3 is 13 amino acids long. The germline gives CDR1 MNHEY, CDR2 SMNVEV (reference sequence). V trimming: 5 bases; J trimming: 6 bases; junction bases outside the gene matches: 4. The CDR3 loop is CASSGGGYDTQYF. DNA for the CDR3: TGTGCCAGCAGTGGCGGGGGGTATGATACGCAGTATTTT.

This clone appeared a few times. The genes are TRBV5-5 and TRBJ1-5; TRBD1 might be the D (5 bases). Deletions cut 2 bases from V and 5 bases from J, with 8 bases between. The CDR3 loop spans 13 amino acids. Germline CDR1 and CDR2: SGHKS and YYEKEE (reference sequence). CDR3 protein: CASSFWGDQPQHF. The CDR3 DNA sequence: TGTGCCAGCAGCTTCTGGGGGGATCAGCCCCAGCATTTT.

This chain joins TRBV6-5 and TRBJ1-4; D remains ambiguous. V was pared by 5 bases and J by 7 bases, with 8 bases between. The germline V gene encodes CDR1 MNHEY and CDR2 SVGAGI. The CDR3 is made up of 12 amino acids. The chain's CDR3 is CASSLRGEKLFF. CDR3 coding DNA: TGTGCCAGCAGTCTGCGCGGTGAAAAACTGTTTTTT.

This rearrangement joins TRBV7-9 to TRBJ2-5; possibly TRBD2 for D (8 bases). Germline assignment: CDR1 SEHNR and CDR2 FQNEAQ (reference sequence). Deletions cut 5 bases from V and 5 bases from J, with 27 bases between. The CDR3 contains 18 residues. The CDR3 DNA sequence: TGTGCCAGCAGCCCCCCGGAGGGGGCAGCGGGGGTGCGGGAGACCCAGTACTTC. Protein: CASSPPEGAAGVRETQYF.

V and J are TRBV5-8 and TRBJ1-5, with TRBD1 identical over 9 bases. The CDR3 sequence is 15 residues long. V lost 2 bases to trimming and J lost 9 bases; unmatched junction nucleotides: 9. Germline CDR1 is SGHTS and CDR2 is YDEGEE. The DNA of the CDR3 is TGTGCCAGCAGCTTCGGGACAGGGACCTTTCTGCCCCAGCATTTT. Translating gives CASSFGTGTFLPQHF.

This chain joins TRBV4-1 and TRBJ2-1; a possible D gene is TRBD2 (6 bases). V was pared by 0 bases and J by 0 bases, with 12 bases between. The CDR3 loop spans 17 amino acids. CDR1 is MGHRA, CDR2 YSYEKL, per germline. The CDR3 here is CASSQDVAASSYNEQFF. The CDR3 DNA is TGCGCCAGCAGCCAAGATGTAGCGGCCAGCTCCTACAATGAGCAGTTCTTC.

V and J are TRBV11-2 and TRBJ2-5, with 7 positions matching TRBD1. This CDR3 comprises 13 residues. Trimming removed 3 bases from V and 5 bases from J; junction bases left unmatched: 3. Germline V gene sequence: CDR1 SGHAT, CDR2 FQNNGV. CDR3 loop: CASSFDRVETQYF. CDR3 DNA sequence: TGTGCCAGCAGCTTCGACAGGGTGGAGACCCAGTACTTC. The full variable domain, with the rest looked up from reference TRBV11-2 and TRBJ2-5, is EAGVAQSPRYKIIEKRQSVAFWCNPISGHATLYWYQQILGQGPKLLIQFQNNGVVDDSQLPKDRFSAERLKGVDSTLKIQPAKLEDSAVYLCASSFDRVETQYFGPGTRLLVL.